This T cell receptor beta chain was captured in a study of shared clonotypes between healthy human individuals. Study in general: Three plates were used per donor for CD4 naive, three for CD4 memory, two for CD8 naive and one for CD8 memory.

Assay: immunoSEQ multiplex PCR; the TCRdb copy retains only in-frame clones and omits some. The sample lists 2 million to 2.5 million clones, over 85% seen once, with 0.39% in the top ten. Points on this clone: What it binds is unknown.

Study-level results: The diversity represented, both genetic and in exposure history, was limited by few donors.

Looked up from germline, CDR1 is SGHKS and CDR2 is YYEKEE (reference sequence). This CDR3 contains 14 residues. With V trimmed by 4 bases and J by 6 bases, 9 bases remained unmatched. The authors divided CD4+ cells into CD45RA+ naive and CD45RA-negative memory subsets. The sequence was obtained from a man younger than 35 in good health. Some clones in this sample may be carry-over from other donors' samples. The V call is TRBV5-5, the J call TRBJ1-1; TRBD1 matches at 7 bases. Sequenced: naive CD4+ T cells from PBMCs. The sample's subset: CD45RA+ positively selected. The CDR3 protein is CASSASTGVPEAFF. CDR3 nucleotide sequence: TGTGCCAGCAGCGCCTCCACAGGGGTCCCTGAAGCTTTCTTT.